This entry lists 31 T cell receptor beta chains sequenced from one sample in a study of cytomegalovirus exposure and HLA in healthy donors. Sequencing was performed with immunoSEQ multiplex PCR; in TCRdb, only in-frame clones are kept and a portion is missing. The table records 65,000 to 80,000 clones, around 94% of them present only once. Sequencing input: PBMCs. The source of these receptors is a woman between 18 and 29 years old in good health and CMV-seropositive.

CDR3 sequence: CASSFLTGVETQYF. CDR3 DNA sequence: TGCGCCAGCAGCTTTCTGACGGGAGTGGAGACCCAGTACTTC. This chain links TRBV5-1 with TRBJ2-5, with D possibly being TRBD2 (6 bases). There are 14 residues in the CDR3. Trimming stripped 2 bases from V and 5 bases from J, with 13 bases between. Germline CDR1 SGHRS, CDR2 YFSETQ.

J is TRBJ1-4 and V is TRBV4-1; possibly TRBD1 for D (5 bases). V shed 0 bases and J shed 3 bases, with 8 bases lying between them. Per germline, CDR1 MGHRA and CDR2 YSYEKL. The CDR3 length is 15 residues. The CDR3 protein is CASSQDGGANEKLFF. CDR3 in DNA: TGCGCCAGCAGCCAAGATGGGGGGGCTAATGAAAAACTGTTTTTT.

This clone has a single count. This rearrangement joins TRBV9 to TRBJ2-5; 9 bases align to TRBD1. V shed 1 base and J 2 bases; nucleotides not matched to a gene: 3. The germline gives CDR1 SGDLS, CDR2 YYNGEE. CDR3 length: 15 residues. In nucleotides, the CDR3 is TGTGCCAGCAGCGTAACGACAGGGGGACAAGAGACCCAGTACTTC. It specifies CASSVTTGGQETQYF.

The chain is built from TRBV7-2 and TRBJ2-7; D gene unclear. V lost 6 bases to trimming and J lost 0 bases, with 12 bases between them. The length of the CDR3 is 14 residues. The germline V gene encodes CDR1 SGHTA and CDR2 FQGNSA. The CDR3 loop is CASRPALSSYEQYF. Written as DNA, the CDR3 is TGTGCCAGCAGGCCAGCGTTGAGCTCCTACGAGCAGTACTTC.

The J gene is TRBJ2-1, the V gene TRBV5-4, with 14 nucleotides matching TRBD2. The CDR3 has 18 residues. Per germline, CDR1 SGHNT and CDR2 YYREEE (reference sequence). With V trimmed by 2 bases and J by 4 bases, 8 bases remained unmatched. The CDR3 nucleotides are TGTGCCAGCAGCTTCCCCGGACTAGCGGGAGGAGTTTACAATGAGCAGTTCTTC. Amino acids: CASSFPGLAGGVYNEQFF.

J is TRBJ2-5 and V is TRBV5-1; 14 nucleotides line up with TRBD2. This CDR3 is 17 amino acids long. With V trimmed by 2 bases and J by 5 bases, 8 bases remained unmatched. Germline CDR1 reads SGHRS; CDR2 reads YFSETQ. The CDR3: CASSFGAGLAGVETQYF. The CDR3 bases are TGCGCCAGCAGCTTTGGGGCGGGACTAGCGGGAGTGGAGACCCAGTACTTC.

CDR3 DNA sequence: TGTGCCAGCAGCGTATGGACAGACAATCAGCCCCAGCATTTT. Its protein is CASSVWTDNQPQHF. This rearrangement joins TRBV9 to TRBJ1-5; tentatively, D is TRBD1 (6 bases). V lost 1 base and J lost 3, with 8 bases in between. The CDR3 has 14 residues. CDR1 is SGDLS and CDR2 is YYNGEE in the germline V gene.

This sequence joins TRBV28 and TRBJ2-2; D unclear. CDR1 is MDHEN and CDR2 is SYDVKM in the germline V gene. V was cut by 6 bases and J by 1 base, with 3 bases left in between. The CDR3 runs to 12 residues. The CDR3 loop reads CASSRNTGELFF. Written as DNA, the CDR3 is TGTGCCAGCAGCCGGAACACCGGGGAGCTGTTTTTT.

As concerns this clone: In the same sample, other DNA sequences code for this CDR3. The CDR3 bases are TGTGCCAGCAGCTTGGGAGGGGGTCAGCCCCAGCATTTT. Amino acid sequence: CASSLGGGQPQHF. The chain joins TRBV5-6 to TRBJ1-5; possibly TRBD1 for D (6 bases). Trimming took off 0 bases at V and 6 bases at J, with 7 bases between the two ends. Germline V CDR1 and CDR2: SGHDT, YYEEEE. The length of the CDR3 is 13 residues.

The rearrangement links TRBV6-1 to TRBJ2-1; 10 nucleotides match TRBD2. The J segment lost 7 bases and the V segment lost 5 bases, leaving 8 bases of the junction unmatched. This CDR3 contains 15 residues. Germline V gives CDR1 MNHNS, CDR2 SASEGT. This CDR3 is CASSRETSGSNEQFF. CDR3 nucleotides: TGTGCCAGCAGTAGGGAGACTAGCGGGTCAAATGAGCAGTTCTTC.

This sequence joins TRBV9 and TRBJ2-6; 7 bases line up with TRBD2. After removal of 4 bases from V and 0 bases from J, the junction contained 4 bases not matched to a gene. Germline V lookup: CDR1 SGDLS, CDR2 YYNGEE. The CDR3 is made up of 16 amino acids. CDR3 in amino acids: CASSLRGDSGANVLTF. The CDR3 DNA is TGTGCCAGCAGCCTCCGGGGGGACTCTGGGGCCAACGTCCTGACTTTC. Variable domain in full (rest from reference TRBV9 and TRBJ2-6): DSGVTQTPKHLITATGQRVTLRCSPRSGDLSVYWYQQSLDQGLQFLIQYYNGEERAKGNILERFSAQQFPDLHSELNLSSLELGDSALYFCASSLRGDSGANVLTFGAGSRLTVL.

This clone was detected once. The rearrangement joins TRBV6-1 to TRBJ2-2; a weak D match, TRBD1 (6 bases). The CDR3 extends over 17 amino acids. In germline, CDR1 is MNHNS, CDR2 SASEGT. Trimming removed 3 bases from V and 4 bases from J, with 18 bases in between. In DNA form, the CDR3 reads TGTGCCAGCAGTGAGGAGTTCCCCGACAGGCCCACCGGGGAGCTGTTTTTT. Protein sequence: CASSEEFPDRPTGELFF.

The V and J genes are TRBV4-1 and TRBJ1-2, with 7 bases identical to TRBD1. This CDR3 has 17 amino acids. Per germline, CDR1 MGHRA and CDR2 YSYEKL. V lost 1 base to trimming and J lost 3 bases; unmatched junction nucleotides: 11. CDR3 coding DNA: TGCGCCAGCAGCCAAGCCCCTGACAGGGTTGGTGACTATGGCTACACCTTC. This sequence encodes CASSQAPDRVGDYGYTF.

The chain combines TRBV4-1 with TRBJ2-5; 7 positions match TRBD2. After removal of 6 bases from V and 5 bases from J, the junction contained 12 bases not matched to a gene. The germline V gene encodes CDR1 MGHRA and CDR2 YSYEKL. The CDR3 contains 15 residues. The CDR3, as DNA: TGCGCCAGCAGTCACGACGCCGCGGGGGTTGAGACCCAGTACTTC. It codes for CASSHDAAGVETQYF.

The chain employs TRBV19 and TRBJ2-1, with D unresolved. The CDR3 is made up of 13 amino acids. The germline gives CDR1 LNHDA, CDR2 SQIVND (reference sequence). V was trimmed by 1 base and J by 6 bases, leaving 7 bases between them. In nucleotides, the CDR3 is TGTGCCAGTAGTATAGGGAGTCGCAATGAGCAGTTCTTC. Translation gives CASSIGSRNEQFF. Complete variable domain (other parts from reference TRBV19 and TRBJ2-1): DGGITQSPKYLFRKEGQNVTLSCEQNLNHDAMYWYRQDPGQGLRLIYYSQIVNDFQKGDIAEGYSVSREKKESFPLTVTSAQKNPTAFYLCASSIGSRNEQFFGPGTRLTVL.

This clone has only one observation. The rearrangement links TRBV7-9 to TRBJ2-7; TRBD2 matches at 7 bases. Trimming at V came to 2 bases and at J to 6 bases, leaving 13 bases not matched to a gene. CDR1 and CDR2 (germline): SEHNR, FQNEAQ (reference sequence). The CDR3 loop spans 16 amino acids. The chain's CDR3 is CASSLWGGTTVSEQYF. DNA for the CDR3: TGTGCCAGCAGCTTATGGGGGGGGACCACCGTCTCCGAGCAGTACTTC. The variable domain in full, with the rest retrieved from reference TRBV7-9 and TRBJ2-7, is DTGVSQNPRHKITKRGQNVTFRCDPISEHNRLYWYRQTLGQGPEFLTYFQNEAQLEKSRLLSDRFSAERPKGSFSTLEIQRTEQGDSAMYLCASSLWGGTTVSEQYFGPGTRLTVT.

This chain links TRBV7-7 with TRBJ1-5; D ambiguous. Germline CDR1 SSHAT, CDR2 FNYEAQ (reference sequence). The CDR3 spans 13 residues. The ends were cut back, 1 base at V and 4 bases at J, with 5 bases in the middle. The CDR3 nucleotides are TGTGCCAGCAGCTTAGATCATAATCAGCCCCAGCATTTT. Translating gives CASSLDHNQPQHF.

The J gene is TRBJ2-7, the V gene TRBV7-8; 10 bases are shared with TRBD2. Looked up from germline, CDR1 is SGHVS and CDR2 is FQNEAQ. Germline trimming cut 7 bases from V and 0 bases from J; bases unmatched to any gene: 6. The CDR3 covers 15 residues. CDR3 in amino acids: CASTSGTSDSYEQYF. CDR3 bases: TGTGCCAGCACCTCGGGGACTAGCGACTCCTACGAGCAGTACTTC.

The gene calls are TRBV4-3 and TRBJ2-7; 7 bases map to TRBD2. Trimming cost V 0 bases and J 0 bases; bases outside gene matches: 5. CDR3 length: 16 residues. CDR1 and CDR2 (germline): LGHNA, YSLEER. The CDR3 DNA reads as TGCGCCAGCAGCCAAGAAGTGGGGGGGGACTCCTACGAGCAGTACTTC. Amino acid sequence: CASSQEVGGDSYEQYF.

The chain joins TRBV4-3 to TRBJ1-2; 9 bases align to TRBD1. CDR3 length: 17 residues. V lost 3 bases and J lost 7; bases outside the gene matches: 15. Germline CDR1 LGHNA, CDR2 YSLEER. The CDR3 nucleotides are TGCGCCAGCAGCCAGGACCAGTCGGGACAGGGATACGGTGGCTACACCTTC. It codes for CASSQDQSGQGYGGYTF.

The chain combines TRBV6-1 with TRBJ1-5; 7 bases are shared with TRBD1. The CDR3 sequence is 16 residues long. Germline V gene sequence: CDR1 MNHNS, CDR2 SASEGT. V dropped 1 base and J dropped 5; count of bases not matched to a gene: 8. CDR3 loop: CASSEGEQGIHQPQHF. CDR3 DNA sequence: TGTGCCAGCAGTGAAGGAGAACAGGGGATTCATCAGCCCCAGCATTTT.

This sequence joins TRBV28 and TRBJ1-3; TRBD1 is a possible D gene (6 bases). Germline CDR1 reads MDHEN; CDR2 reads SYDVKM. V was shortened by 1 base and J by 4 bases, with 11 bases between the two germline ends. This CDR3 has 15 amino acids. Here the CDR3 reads CASSLLGASGNTIYF. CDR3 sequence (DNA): TGTGCCAGCAGTTTATTGGGGGCCTCAGGAAACACCATATATTTT.

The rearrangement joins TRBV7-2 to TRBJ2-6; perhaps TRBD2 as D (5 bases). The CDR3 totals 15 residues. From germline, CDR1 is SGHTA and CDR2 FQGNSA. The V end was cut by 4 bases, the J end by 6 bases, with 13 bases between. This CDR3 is CASSSTGKAANVLTF. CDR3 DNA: TGTGCCAGCAGCTCGACCGGGAAGGCGGCCAACGTCCTGACTTTC.

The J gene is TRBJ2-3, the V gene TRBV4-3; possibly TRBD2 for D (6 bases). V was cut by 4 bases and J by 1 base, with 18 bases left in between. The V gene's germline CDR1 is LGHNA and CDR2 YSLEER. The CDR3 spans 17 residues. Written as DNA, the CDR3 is TGCGCCAGCAGCCCCTATTCGAACGAGCGGGGCACAGATACGCAGTATTTT. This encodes CASSPYSNERGTDTQYF.

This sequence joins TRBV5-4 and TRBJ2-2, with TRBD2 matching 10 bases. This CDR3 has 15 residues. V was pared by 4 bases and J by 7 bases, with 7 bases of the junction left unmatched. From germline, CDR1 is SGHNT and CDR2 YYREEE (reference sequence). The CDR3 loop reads CASSLLAGEGGELFF. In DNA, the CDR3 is TGTGCCAGCAGCCTCCTAGCGGGAGAGGGCGGGGAGCTGTTTTTT.

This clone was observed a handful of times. The CDR3 loop is CASSGPGQGDTNYGYTF. CDR3 bases: TGTGCCAGCAGTGGGCCGGGTCAGGGGGACACTAACTATGGCTACACCTTC. The chain links TRBV2 to TRBJ1-2; the match to TRBD1 covers 7 bases. The CDR3 sequence is 17 residues long. V was pared by 4 bases and J by 0 bases, with 11 bases of the junction left unmatched. CDR1 is SNHLY and CDR2 is FYNNEI in the germline V gene.

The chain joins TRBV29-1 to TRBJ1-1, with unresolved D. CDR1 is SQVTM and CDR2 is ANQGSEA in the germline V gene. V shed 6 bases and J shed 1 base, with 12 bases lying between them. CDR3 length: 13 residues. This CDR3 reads CSVRPSRNTEAFF. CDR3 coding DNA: TGCAGCGTGCGCCCTTCCCGGAACACTGAAGCTTTCTTT.

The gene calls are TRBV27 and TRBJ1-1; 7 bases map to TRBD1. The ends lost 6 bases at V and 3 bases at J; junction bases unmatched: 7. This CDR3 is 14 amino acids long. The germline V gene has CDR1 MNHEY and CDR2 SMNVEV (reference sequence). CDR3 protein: CASRPGQRHTEAFF. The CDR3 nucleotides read TGTGCCAGCAGGCCGGGACAGAGACACACTGAAGCTTTCTTT.

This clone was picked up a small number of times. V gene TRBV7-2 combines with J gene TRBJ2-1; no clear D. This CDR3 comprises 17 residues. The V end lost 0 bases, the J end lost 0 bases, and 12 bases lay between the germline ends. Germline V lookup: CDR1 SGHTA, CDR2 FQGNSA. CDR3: CASSLAAAVSSYNEQFF. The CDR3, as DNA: TGTGCCAGCAGCTTAGCTGCGGCGGTATCCTCCTACAATGAGCAGTTCTTC.

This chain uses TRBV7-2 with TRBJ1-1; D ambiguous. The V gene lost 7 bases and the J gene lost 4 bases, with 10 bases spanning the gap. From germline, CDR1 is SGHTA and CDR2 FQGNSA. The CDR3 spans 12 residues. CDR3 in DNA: TGTGCCAGCAACCTAATCCCCACTGAAGCTTTCTTT. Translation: CASNLIPTEAFF. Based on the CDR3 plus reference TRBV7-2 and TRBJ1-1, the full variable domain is GAGVSQSPSNKVTEKGKDVELRCDPISGHTALYWYRQSLGQGLEFLIYFQGNSAPDKSGLPSDRFSAERTGGSVSTLTIQRTQQEDSAVYLCASNLIPTEAFFGQGTRLTVV.

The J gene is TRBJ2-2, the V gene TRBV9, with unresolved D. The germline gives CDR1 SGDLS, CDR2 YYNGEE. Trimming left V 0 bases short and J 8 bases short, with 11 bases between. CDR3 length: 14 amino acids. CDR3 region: CASSVVPLKGELFF. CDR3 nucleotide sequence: TGTGCCAGCAGCGTAGTCCCCTTAAAAGGGGAGCTGTTTTTT.